This T cell receptor beta chain was documented in a study of HIV-infected patients and healthy controls. All unsorted peripheral T cells were captured because whole blood was used without fractionation. This clonotype was seen many times. Its antigen remains unknown. The V and J ends lost 1 base and 4 bases, in that order; junction bases with no gene match: 1. The germline CDR1 and CDR2 sequences are SGHRS and YFSETQ. The CDR3 runs to 15 residues. Alpha and beta constant-region primers primed reverse transcription of about 0.5 ug RNA. Each of the alpha and beta chains got its own library through chain-specific third strand synthesis with indices. The library had 12-nucleotide molecular identifiers formed by two random hexamers joined together. One entry per CDR3 protein, called by TCRdb with MiXCR from the 5' RACE reads. Here the sample spans about 17,000 distinct CDR3 sequences, about 5.4% being singletons.

Study conclusions and caveats: In healthy controls, MAIT alpha CDR3s were common; in HIV+ repertoires, severely depleted. During therapy, HIV-associated CDR3s fell significantly in frequency, while CMV-associated CDR3s did not change significantly.

The rearrangement links TRBV5-1 to TRBJ2-3; TRBD2 matches 12 bases. This receptor was identified in an adult in good health. What was sequenced was blood. CDR3 sequence: CASSLTSGGSDTQYF. As DNA, the CDR3 is TGCGCCAGCAGCTTGACTAGCGGGGGGTCAGATACGCAGTATTTT.